The TCR beta chain under discussion was sequenced for a study of blood T cell repertoires in COVID-19. The wider study: Spain, Italy and the United States supplied samples that represented acute and convalescent COVID-19. Sources were T cells, B-cell-depleted T cells, or PBMCs; the material itself was cDNA or gDNA.

Repertoires were generated with immunoSEQ multiplex PCR, while TCRdb's copy carries only in-frame clones and drops some. This table has around 120,000 clones, 85% appearing once. Trimming removed 0 bases from V and 3 bases from J, with 21 bases in between. Germline V CDR1 and CDR2: LGHDT, YNNKEL (reference sequence). The CDR3 consists of 18 residues. The specimen sequenced was peripheral blood. The chain combines TRBV3-1 (or the pseudogene TRBV3-2) with TRBJ2-7; D might be TRBD2 (5 bases). This sequence originates from a man older than 75 with acute or convalescent COVID-19. In DNA form, the CDR3 reads TGTGCCAGCAGCCAAGAAGTTTTGAGGGAGAGTTCATACTACGAGCAGTACTTC. Its protein is CASSQEVLRESSYYEQYF.